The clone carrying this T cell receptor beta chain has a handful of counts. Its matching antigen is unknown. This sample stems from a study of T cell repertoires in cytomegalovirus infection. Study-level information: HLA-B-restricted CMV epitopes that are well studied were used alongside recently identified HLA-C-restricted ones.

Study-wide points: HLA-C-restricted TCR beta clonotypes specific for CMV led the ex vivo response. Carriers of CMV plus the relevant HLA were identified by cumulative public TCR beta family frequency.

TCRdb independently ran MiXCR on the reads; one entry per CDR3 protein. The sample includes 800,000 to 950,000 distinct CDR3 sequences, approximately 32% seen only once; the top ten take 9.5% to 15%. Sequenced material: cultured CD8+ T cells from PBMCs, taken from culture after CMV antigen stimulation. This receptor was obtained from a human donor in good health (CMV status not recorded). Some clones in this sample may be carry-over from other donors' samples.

The CDR3 DNA reads as TGTGCCAGCAGCTTAGCCGGGGGCAGGCCGAGCTCCTACAATGAGCAGTTCTTC. Its translation: CASSLAGGRPSSYNEQFF. The rearrangement uses TRBV7-2 and TRBJ2-1; perhaps D is TRBD1 or TRBD2 (6 bases each). Trimming pared 0 bases from V and 0 bases from J, leaving 15 bases between. The CDR3 sequence is 18 residues long. Germline V gene sequence: CDR1 SGHTA, CDR2 FQGNSA.